What follows are 28 T cell receptor beta chains derived from one specimen sequenced in a study of T cell repertoires in cytomegalovirus infection. Which antigens these TCRs recognize remains unknown. Via MiXCR, TCRdb re-called the reads, giving one row per CDR3 protein. The sample includes hundreds of thousands of distinct CDR3 sequences, 30% to 35% of them seen just once. The sample was cultured PBMCs, taken from culture after CMV antigen stimulation. The source of these receptors is a human donor in good health (CMV status not recorded). Some clones in this sample may be carry-over from other donors' samples.

V and J are TRBV2 and TRBJ2-7, with a possible D match to TRBD1 (6 bases). Trimming cost V 1 base and J 4 bases, with 11 bases left between them. The V gene's germline CDR1 is SNHLY and CDR2 FYNNEI. This CDR3 spans 14 amino acids. For the CDR3, the DNA is TGTGCCAGCAGTGAAGAAAACAGGGTGTACGAGCAGTACGTC. Translation gives CASSEENRVYEQYV.

This clonotype was seen a few times. This sequence joins TRBV7-2 and TRBJ2-1; 12 positions match TRBD2. Germline V CDR1 and CDR2: SGHTA, FQGNSA. The CDR3 consists of 18 residues. Trimming removed 3 bases from V and 4 bases from J; junction bases left unmatched: 10. CDR3 sequence: CASSFPRTSGNNYNEQFF. The CDR3 DNA reads as TGTGCCAGCAGCTTTCCCCGGACTAGCGGGAACAATTACAATGAGCAGTTCTTC.

The genes are TRBV4-1 and TRBJ2-7; the match to TRBD2 covers 9 bases. Per germline, CDR1 MGHRA and CDR2 YSYEKL. The CDR3 is made up of 14 amino acids. The trim removed 4 bases at V and 3 bases at J, leaving 4 bases unmatched. In nucleotides, the CDR3 is TGCGCCAGCAGCCCTCGTAGCGGGAGCTACGAGCAGTACTTC. Encoded protein: CASSPRSGSYEQYF.

The rearrangement links TRBV19 to TRBJ2-7; tentatively, D is TRBD2 (6 bases). This CDR3 spans 15 amino acids. Per germline, CDR1 LNHDA and CDR2 SQIVND (reference sequence). V lost 3 bases to trimming and J lost 0 bases, with 12 bases between them. This CDR3 is CASSILRDFSYEQYF. DNA of the CDR3: TGTGCCAGTAGTATCCTGAGGGACTTCTCCTACGAGCAGTACTTC.

This clonotype turned up a few times. The chain employs TRBV6-1 and TRBJ2-5; D is uncertain. V gave up 0 bases and J gave up 2 bases, with 10 bases separating them. The CDR3 consists of 15 residues. Germline V gene lookup returns CDR1 MNHNS and CDR2 SASEGT. CDR3: CASSEAPIRQETQYF. CDR3 DNA: TGTGCCAGCAGTGAAGCGCCCATTCGGCAAGAGACCCAGTACTTC.

This clonotype was recorded at least ten times. This chain links TRBV7-2 with TRBJ2-5; the match to TRBD2 covers 13 bases. Germline trimming cut 5 bases from V and 1 base from J; bases unmatched to any gene: 4. CDR1 and CDR2 (germline): SGHTA, FQGNSA. There are 16 residues in the CDR3. For the CDR3, the DNA is TGTGCCAGCAGCCCCAGACTAGCGGGAGGCCAAGAGACCCAGTACTTC. Its translation: CASSPRLAGGQETQYF.

This chain joins TRBV19 and TRBJ1-1; the D gene is possibly TRBD1 (6 bases). Germline lookup yields CDR1 LNHDA and CDR2 SQIVND (reference sequence). Trimming removed 7 bases from V and 1 base from J, with 19 bases in between. There are 16 residues in the CDR3. The CDR3 reads CASTAGTRSWNTEAFF. For the CDR3, the DNA is TGTGCCAGTACCGCCGGGACACGAAGTTGGAACACTGAAGCTTTCTTT.

The sample holds a few counts of this clonotype. The chain couples TRBV10-1 to TRBJ1-1; no definite D call. Germline loops: CDR1 WNHNN, CDR2 SYGVQD (reference sequence). The CDR3 extends over 14 amino acids. Trimming removed 3 bases at V and 0 bases at J, with 8 bases between. CDR3 in amino acids: CASSDGVMNTEAFF. The CDR3 nucleotides are TGCGCCAGCAGTGATGGGGTTATGAACACTGAAGCTTTCTTT.

In its sample, this clonotype was seen a few times. The genes are TRBV11-2 and TRBJ2-7; D may correspond to TRBD1 or TRBD2 (5 bases each). Trimming removed 1 base at V and 6 bases at J, with 10 bases between. The CDR3 has 13 residues. Germline loops: CDR1 SGHAT, CDR2 FQNNGV. In nucleotides, the CDR3 is TGTGCCAGCAGCTTAGGGGGGTTTGGCGAGCAGTACGTC. Encoded protein: CASSLGGFGEQYV.

J is TRBJ1-5 and V is TRBV7-8; 9 bases agree with TRBD1. The CDR3 runs to 19 residues. Looked up from germline, CDR1 is SGHVS and CDR2 is FQNEAQ. V was pared by 0 bases and J by 2 bases, with 11 bases of the junction left unmatched. As DNA, the CDR3 is TGTGCCAGCAGCTTAGCGCGGAGGGACAGGGTGATGCGCAATCAGCCCCAGCATTTT. Translating it yields CASSLARRDRVMRNQPQHF.

This clonotype was observed a few times. This rearrangement joins TRBV7-2 to TRBJ2-2; 7 bases match TRBD1. The CDR3 runs 13 residues. V trimming: 7 bases; J trimming: 6 bases; junction bases outside the gene matches: 5. Germline values: CDR1 SGHTA, CDR2 FQGNSA. In nucleotides, the CDR3 is TGTGCCAGCAACAGGGGTTTTCCCGGGGAGCTGTTTTTT. Translated: CASNRGFPGELFF.

This clonotype was seen more than once but under ten times. One junction end disagrees with the germline gene, perhaps due to a read error. This chain connects TRBV7-6 to TRBJ1-1; D is uncertain. Germline assignment: CDR1 SGHVS and CDR2 FNYEAQ. CDR3 size: 15 residues. For the CDR3, the DNA is TGTGCCAGCAGCCTAGCAGGACCGAAGAACACTGAAGCTTTCTTT. It translates to CASSLAGPKNTEAFF.

This clonotype has ten or more counts. The J gene is TRBJ2-3, the V gene TRBV7-2; 7 nucleotides line up with TRBD2. This CDR3 contains 16 residues. V shed 1 base and J 0 bases; nucleotides not matched to a gene: 4. In germline, CDR1 is SGHTA, CDR2 FQGNSA. CDR3 residues: CASSLVGGSSTDTQYF. CDR3 in DNA: TGTGCCAGCAGCTTAGTCGGGGGGTCTAGCACAGATACGCAGTATTTT.

This clonotype was seen only a few times. The rearrangement links TRBV12-3 or TRBV12-4 to TRBJ1-1; D call uncertain. This CDR3 is 15 amino acids long. V dropped 3 bases and J dropped 1 base, with 12 bases sitting between them. CDR3 DNA: TGTGCCAGCAGTTTCCCCCCAGGAGGGAACACTGAAGCTTTCTTT. This gives the protein CASSFPPGGNTEAFF.

This clonotype was found a few times. This chain uses TRBV5-1 with TRBJ2-1; 10 positions agree with TRBD2. The CDR3 runs to 14 residues. Germline trimming cut 6 bases from V and 6 bases from J; bases unmatched to any gene: 6. The germline V gene encodes CDR1 SGHRS and CDR2 YFSETQ. The CDR3 sequence: CASTLAGEANEQFF. CDR3 coding DNA: TGCGCCAGCACGCTAGCGGGAGAGGCCAATGAGCAGTTCTTC. Complete variable domain (other parts from reference TRBV5-1 and TRBJ2-1): KAGVTQTPRYLIKTRGQQVTLSCSPISGHRSVSWYQQTPGQGLQFLFEYFSETQRNKGNFPGRFSGRQFSNSRSEMNVSTLELGDSALYLCASTLAGEANEQFFGPGTRLTVL.

This clonotype was observed at least ten times. The rearrangement links TRBV5-1 to TRBJ2-3, with 7 nucleotides matching TRBD2. Germline V gives CDR1 SGHRS, CDR2 YFSETQ. The CDR3 runs 15 residues. Trimming cost V 4 bases and J 0 bases; bases outside gene matches: 5. The CDR3 coding sequence is TGCGCCAGCAGCCCCGGACTAGTGAGCACAGATACGCAGTATTTT. It encodes CASSPGLVSTDTQYF.

This clonotype was seen a handful of times. The chain links TRBV4-3 to TRBJ2-1; no firm D call. Germline CDR1 and CDR2: LGHNA and YSLEER. Between the trimmed V and J ends, which lost 1 base and 0 bases, there was a span of 7 bases. The length of the CDR3 is 15 residues. The CDR3 here is CASSQGGFSYNEQFF. The CDR3 nucleotides are TGCGCCAGCAGCCAAGGGGGTTTCTCCTACAATGAGCAGTTCTTC.

This clonotype has a handful of counts. The chain joins TRBV6-2 or TRBV6-3 to TRBJ2-1, with 8 bases aligning to TRBD2. Per germline, CDR1 MNHEY and CDR2 SVGEGT. The J segment lost 15 bases and the V segment lost 7 bases, leaving 20 bases of the junction unmatched. The CDR3 is made up of 15 amino acids. The CDR3 nucleotides read TGTGCCAGCATACCCAGCGGGAGTAGCCAAGCTAGGGGGTTCTTC. Amino acids: CASIPSGSSQARGFF.

This clonotype has ten or more counts. The genes are TRBV6-5 and TRBJ2-1, with 13 bases aligning to TRBD2. The CDR3 has 16 residues. The V segment lost 2 bases and the J segment 9 bases; nucleotides outside the gene matches: 7. Per germline, CDR1 MNHEY and CDR2 SVGAGI. The CDR3 region has the DNA TGTGCCAGCAGTTACATCCGAACTAGCGGGAGGGGTGAGCAGTTCTTC. Encoded protein: CASSYIRTSGRGEQFF.

About this clonotype itself: The junction and the germline gene differ at one end; a read error may be behind it. The genes are TRBV7-2 and TRBJ2-1, with a possible D match to TRBD2 (5 bases). The CDR3 spans 15 residues. CDR1 is SGHTA, CDR2 FQGNSA, per germline. The CDR3 loop is CASSLRADSYSEQFF. DNA for the CDR3: TGTGCCAGCAGCTTACGGGCGGACTCCTACAGTGAGCAGTTCTTC. Using reference TRBV7-2 and TRBJ2-1 for the parts outside the CDR3, the full variable domain is GAGVSQSPSNKVTEKGKDVELRCDPISGHTALYWYRQSLGQGLEFLIYFQGNSAPDKSGLPSDRFSAERTGGSVSTLTIQRTQQEDSAVYLCASSLRADSYSEQFFGPGTRLTVL.

V usage is TRBV6-6 and J usage is TRBJ1-5; 7 nucleotides agree with TRBD1. The germline CDR1 and CDR2 sequences are MNHNY and SVGAGI (reference sequence). V dropped 2 bases and J dropped 4; count of bases not matched to a gene: 11. This CDR3 has 17 amino acids. The chain's CDR3 is CASSYTTGRIANQPQHF. CDR3 in DNA: TGTGCCAGCAGTTACACGACAGGGCGCATAGCAAATCAGCCCCAGCATTTT.

The gene calls are TRBV15 and TRBJ2-4; D call uncertain. V was trimmed by 0 bases and J by 3 bases, leaving 9 bases between them. The CDR3 length is 15 residues. Per the germline V gene, CDR1 is LNHNV and CDR2 is YYDKDF (reference sequence). The CDR3 loop is CATSRDQSDKNIQYF. In nucleotides, the CDR3 is TGTGCCACCAGCAGAGATCAGAGTGACAAAAACATTCAGTACTTC.

This clonotype was counted between two and nine times. V and J are TRBV13 and TRBJ1-4; 8 nucleotides agree with TRBD1. J was trimmed by 4 bases and V by 5 bases; bases with no gene match: 15. Germline V CDR1 and CDR2: PRHDT, FYEKMQ (reference sequence). This CDR3 is 18 amino acids long. Here the CDR3 DNA reads TGTGCCAGCAGCCCAGGGGGACAGGCCTCGCAACGTAATGAAAAACTGTTTTTT. This codes for CASSPGGQASQRNEKLFF.

This clonotype was detected only a few times. The chain joins TRBV11-3 to TRBJ2-2, with 10 bases lining up with TRBD2. With V trimmed by 1 base and J by 0 bases, 5 bases remained unmatched. Looked up from germline, CDR1 is SGHNT and CDR2 is YENEEA. The CDR3 has 18 residues. The chain's CDR3 is CASSLGGLAAANTGELFF. DNA for the CDR3: TGTGCCAGCAGCTTAGGCGGACTAGCGGCCGCGAACACCGGGGAGCTGTTTTTT.

This rearrangement joins TRBV7-9 to TRBJ2-1; D is possibly TRBD1 or TRBD2 (7 bases each). CDR3 size: 17 residues. Germline loops: CDR1 SEHNR, CDR2 FQNEAQ (reference sequence). Trimming took off 3 bases at V and 9 bases at J, with 24 bases between the two ends. The CDR3 DNA sequence: TGTGCCAGCAGCTTGACCGAAGGGGGCGGGAGAGTCGGTGAGCAGTTCTTC. This sequence encodes CASSLTEGGGRVGEQFF.

The chain couples TRBV6-2 or TRBV6-3 to TRBJ2-5; TRBD1 aligns across 9 bases. Trimming removed 6 bases from V and 4 bases from J; junction bases left unmatched: 12. The CDR3 is made up of 16 amino acids. From germline, CDR1 is MNHEY and CDR2 SVGEGT. Here the CDR3 DNA reads TGTGCCAGCAGAAAATACGGGACAGGGAGGGGAGAGACCCAGTACTTC. It yields the protein CASRKYGTGRGETQYF.

The CDR3 bases are TGTGCCAGCAGTTTCTCTGTCGCCTTTACTGAAGCTTTCTTT. This translates into CASSFSVAFTEAFF. The chain links TRBV12-3 or TRBV12-4 to TRBJ1-1; no reliable D call. The CDR3 is 14 residues long. Trimming removed 3 bases at V and 5 bases at J, with 13 bases between.

This clonotype has ten or more counts. This chain uses TRBV7-2 with TRBJ2-7; tentatively, D is TRBD1 (6 bases). The CDR3 totals 15 residues. V was shortened by 5 bases and J by 4 bases, with 18 bases between the two germline ends. Germline values: CDR1 SGHTA, CDR2 FQGNSA. As DNA, the CDR3 is TGTGCCAGCAGCCCTACTCGGACAGTACTATACGAGCAGTACGTC. Its translation is CASSPTRTVLYEQYV.